This TCR beta chain was sequenced during a study of blood T cell repertoires in COVID-19. It was during active infection that Seattle patients were enrolled and then longitudinally followed. Germline CDR1 and CDR2: SGHDT and YYEEEE. Trimming at V came to 5 bases and at J to 5 bases, leaving 6 bases not matched to a gene. This CDR3 has 14 residues. This clone has a single count. Source study methods: How many nucleated cells were present was estimated from reference gene primer amplification. Generated by immunoSEQ multiplex PCR, the TCRdb table keeps only in-frame clones and is missing some. V, J and clone size were drawn from that table, and D and trimming were deduced from the DNA. The sample carries a few hundred thousand clones, over 85% recorded once.

The sequence came from a man aged 18 to 29 with COVID-19, enrolled during active disease. The sequenced sample was peripheral blood. The J gene is TRBJ2-7, the V gene TRBV5-6; 11 nucleotides line up with TRBD2. Here the CDR3 reads CASRSTSGTNEQYF. In nucleotides, the CDR3 is TGTGCCAGCAGATCGACTAGCGGGACTAACGAGCAGTACTTC. Combining the CDR3 with reference TRBV5-6 and TRBJ2-7 gives the whole variable domain DAGVTQSPTHLIKTRGQQVTLRCSPKSGHDTVSWYQQALGQGPQFIFQYYEEEERQRGNFPDRFSGHQFPNYSSELNVNALLLGDSALYLCASRSTSGTNEQYFGPGTRLTVT.